This T cell receptor (beta chain) originates from a study of human T cells and chemical hapten exposure. Study conclusions and caveats: Expanded TCR sets contained significantly more large CDR3 similarity clusters than controls.

TCRdb independently ran MiXCR on the RACE reads; one entry per CDR3 protein. The data contain tens of thousands of distinct CDR3 sequences, about 11% of them singletons. Time point noted: patch test 1, 2 weeks after DPC sensitization. Indicated treatment: therapeutic diphenylcyclopropenone sensitization with weekly scalp DPC. Unfractionated whole blood was the source of the extracted total RNA. Germline CDR1 and CDR2: SQVTM and ANQGSEA. The CDR3 runs to 11 residues. Trimming pared 7 bases from V and 6 bases from J, leaving 12 bases between. Turning to this clonotype: Its antigen is unidentified.

The chain joins TRBV29-1 to TRBJ2-5; D might be TRBD2 (6 bases). The sample consisted of whole blood, taken in connection with sensitization to the hapten diphenylcyclopropenone (DPC). The receptor's source is a woman aged 50 to 60 with alopecia areata. Some clones in this sample may be carry-over from other donors' samples. CDR3 bases: TGCAGCGGGCGGGATCAGAAGACCCAGTACTTC. This encodes CSGRDQKTQYF.